This T cell receptor beta chain comes out of a study of T cells after yellow fever vaccination. Study-level background: The authors prepared low-cell-number fractions using SMART-Seq v4 Ultra Low Input. Study outcomes and limitations: A large majority of primary-vaccination clones showed up again after the booster (just under 97% CD4, roughly 91% CD8).

This clonotype was seen a few times. The antigen remains unidentified. The germline gene is not matched at one end of the junction; a read error may be the cause. There are 13 residues in the CDR3. Germline V gene lookup returns CDR1 SGHTS and CDR2 YDEGEE. A 5'RACE template-switching step, the method used to make TCR cDNA, added a universal primer site and UMIs. TCRdb re-called the 5' RACE reads through MiXCR, storing one row per CDR3 protein. The repertoire includes about 340,000 distinct CDR3 sequences, 8.5% to 9% of them detected once, and roughly 18% sits in the top ten. V and J are TRBV5-8 and TRBJ2-7; possibly TRBD2 for D (5 bases). This TCR derives from a man aged 18 to 29 who received the YFV17D yellow fever vaccine. The sample here was PBMCs, taken on the day of the first yellow fever vaccination. The CDR3 loop reads CASSLYGNVQQYF. The CDR3 DNA follows: TGTGCCAGCAGCTTATACGGGAATGTGCAGCAATACTTC.